This T cell receptor beta chain was documented in a study of Ad26.COV2.S vaccination and SARS-CoV-2 variants. Using immunoSEQ multiplex PCR, the repertoire was profiled, and TCRdb retains in-frame clones only, with some absent. The repertoire has tens of thousands of clones, roughly 83% of them found once; the top ten carry roughly 50%. The CDR3 loop spans 20 amino acids. Germline V lookup: CDR1 MNHEY, CDR2 SVGEGT. V gave up 2 bases and J gave up 0 bases, with 23 bases separating them. The sample consisted of peripheral blood, taken after recovery from COVID-19. The V gene is TRBV6-2 or TRBV6-3, the J gene TRBJ1-5; D call uncertain. The TCR comes from a human donor who had recovered from COVID-19. CDR3 loop: CASSYPPTTPETYSNQPQHF. CDR3 bases: TGTGCCAGCAGTTACCCTCCTACGACCCCAGAGACTTATAGCAATCAGCCCCAGCATTTT.